Listed below are T cell receptor beta chains from one sample, sequenced in a study of T cell repertoires in cytomegalovirus infection. A single record per CDR3 protein comes from TCRdb applying MiXCR to the reads. The sample has just over 300,000 distinct CDR3 sequences, 17% seen once. The sample consisted of PBMCs. These receptors all come from a human donor in good health (CMV status not recorded). Some clones in this sample may be carry-over from other donors' samples. The CDR3 runs from the conserved cysteine through the conserved F or W. Fields, in order: V gene, J gene, clone size, D gene, CDR3 protein, CDR3 DNA. The D gene is left open where the match is weak. Clone size, where shown, is once, few, many, or a class for clones that have expanded.

v_gene: TRBV18
j_gene: TRBJ1-1
abundance: NA
d_gene: NA
CDR3aa: CASSPVPGSTEAFF
CDR3nt: TGTGCCAGCTCACCGGTCCCGGGGAGCACTGAAGCTTTCTTT

v_gene: TRBV5-6
j_gene: TRBJ2-7
abundance: few
d_gene: TRBD1
CDR3aa: CASSRGQGYEQYF
CDR3nt: TGTGCCAGCAGTCGTGGACAGGGCTACGAGCAGTACTTC

v_gene: TRBV6-5
j_gene: TRBJ2-3
abundance: NA
d_gene: TRBD2
CDR3aa: CASSYRRGGTDTQYF
CDR3nt: TGTGCCAGCAGTTACAGGCGGGGGGGCACAGATACGCAGTATTTT

v_gene: TRBV11-1
j_gene: TRBJ2-3
abundance: many
d_gene: NA
CDR3aa: CASSLAGDRTDTQYF
CDR3nt: TGTGCCAGCAGCTTAGCGGGGGACCGCACAGATACGCAGTATTTT

v_gene: TRBV11-1
j_gene: TRBJ2-7
abundance: few
d_gene: NA
CDR3aa: CASSLWDGSSEQYF
CDR3nt: TGTGCCAGCAGCTTATGGGACGGATCCAGCGAGCAGTACTTC

v_gene: TRBV28
j_gene: TRBJ1-6
abundance: NA
d_gene: NA
CDR3aa: CASSLQLRTETRGSPLHF
CDR3nt: TGTGCCAGCAGTCTTCAACTAAGGACAGAAACAAGGGGTTCACCCCTCCACTTT

v_gene: TRBV6-2/TRBV6-3
j_gene: TRBJ1-1
abundance: many
d_gene: NA
CDR3aa: CASSYSSVHEAFF
CDR3nt: TGTGCCAGCAGTTACTCCAGCGTCCATGAAGCTTTCTTT

v_gene: TRBV28
j_gene: TRBJ1-1
abundance: few
d_gene: NA
CDR3aa: CASSWGRMNTEAFF
CDR3nt: TGTGCCAGCAGTTGGGGCAGAATGAACACTGAAGCTTTCTTT

v_gene: TRBV12-3/TRBV12-4
j_gene: TRBJ2-3
abundance: many
d_gene: TRBD2
CDR3aa: CASSFGLAGGKSTDTQYF
CDR3nt: TGTGCCAGCAGTTTTGGACTAGCGGGGGGAAAGAGCACAGATACGCAGTATTTT

v_gene: TRBV7-8
j_gene: TRBJ2-2
abundance: many
d_gene: NA
CDR3aa: CASSLAPGNTGELFF
CDR3nt: TGTGCCAGCAGCTTAGCCCCAGGCAACACCGGGGAGCTGTTTTTT

v_gene: TRBV20-1
j_gene: TRBJ2-5
abundance: few
d_gene: NA
CDR3aa: CSARDWSEGQYF
CDR3nt: TGCAGTGCTAGAGATTGGTCGGAAGGCCAGTACTTC

v_gene: TRBV10-3
j_gene: TRBJ2-1
abundance: NA
d_gene: NA
CDR3aa: CAISESGAPNEQFF
CDR3nt: TGTGCCATCAGTGAGTCGGGGGCTCCCAATGAGCAGTTCTTC

v_gene: TRBV12-3/TRBV12-4
j_gene: TRBJ1-5
abundance: many
d_gene: NA
CDR3aa: CASSSLGRDGNQPQHF
CDR3nt: TGTGCCAGCAGTTCTCTGGGAAGGGATGGCAATCAGCCCCAGCATTTT

v_gene: TRBV4-3
j_gene: TRBJ2-7
abundance: NA
d_gene: TRBD1
CDR3aa: CASSQDQRTGEGYEQYF
CDR3nt: TGCGCCAGCAGCCAAGATCAGAGGACAGGGGAGGGTTACGAGCAGTACTTC

v_gene: TRBV28
j_gene: TRBJ1-5
abundance: many
d_gene: NA
CDR3aa: CASSAGGTNQPQHF
CDR3nt: TGTGCCAGCAGTGCCGGTGGGACCAATCAGCCCCAGCATTTT

v_gene: TRBV20-1
j_gene: TRBJ2-7
abundance: many
d_gene: NA
CDR3aa: CSVRGVAGASEQYF
CDR3nt: TGCAGTGTTAGGGGTGTGGCAGGGGCCAGCGAGCAGTACTTC

v_gene: TRBV6-2/TRBV6-3
j_gene: TRBJ2-1
abundance: few
d_gene: NA
CDR3aa: CASRAGQGNYNEQFF
CDR3nt: TGTGCCAGCAGAGCGGGGCAGGGGAACTACAATGAGCAGTTCTTC

v_gene: TRBV3-1
j_gene: TRBJ2-3
abundance: few
d_gene: NA
CDR3aa: CASSFGLPVTDTQYF
CDR3nt: TGTGCCAGCAGCTTTGGACTACCCGTCACAGATACGCAGTATTTT

v_gene: TRBV28
j_gene: TRBJ1-1
abundance: few
d_gene: TRBD1
CDR3aa: CASRSPGQGPNTEAFF
CDR3nt: TGTGCCAGCAGATCACCGGGACAGGGACCTAACACTGAAGCTTTCTTT

v_gene: TRBV7-2
j_gene: TRBJ2-2
abundance: many
d_gene: NA
CDR3aa: CASSPPPQQPLEELFF
CDR3nt: TGTGCCAGCAGCCCGCCCCCCCAACAACCCTTGGAAGAGCTGTTTTTT

v_gene: TRBV6-2/TRBV6-3
j_gene: TRBJ1-1
abundance: NA
d_gene: NA
CDR3aa: CASSYVIGTEAFF
CDR3nt: TGTGCCAGCAGTTACGTTATAGGGACTGAAGCTTTCTTT

v_gene: TRBV28
j_gene: TRBJ1-6
abundance: many
d_gene: TRBD1
CDR3aa: CASSFQWSRDREQGRNSPLHF
CDR3nt: TGTGCCAGCAGTTTCCAGTGGTCCCGGGACAGGGAACAGGGTCGTAATTCACCCCTCCACTTT

v_gene: TRBV18
j_gene: TRBJ2-1
abundance: few
d_gene: TRBD1
CDR3aa: CASSPDRAQFF
CDR3nt: TGTGCCAGCTCACCCGACAGGGCCCAGTTCTTC

v_gene: TRBV6-6
j_gene: TRBJ1-1
abundance: many
d_gene: NA
CDR3aa: CASSFQGPNTEAFF
CDR3nt: TGTGCCAGCAGTTTCCAGGGGCCCAACACTGAAGCTTTCTTT

v_gene: TRBV20-1
j_gene: TRBJ2-3
abundance: NA
d_gene: NA
CDR3aa: CSARGLAPVNTDTQYF
CDR3nt: TGCAGTGCTAGAGGCCTGGCACCGGTCAACACAGATACGCAGTATTTT

v_gene: TRBV27
j_gene: TRBJ1-2
abundance: few
d_gene: TRBD1
CDR3aa: CASRGQGSNYGYTF
CDR3nt: TGTGCCAGCAGGGGACAGGGTTCTAACTATGGCTACACCTTC

v_gene: TRBV11-2
j_gene: TRBJ1-1
abundance: few
d_gene: TRBD1
CDR3aa: CASSLGTDRAGEAFF
CDR3nt: TGTGCCAGCAGCTTGGGGACAGACCGGGCAGGTGAAGCTTTCTTT

v_gene: TRBV7-9
j_gene: TRBJ1-2
abundance: NA
d_gene: NA
CDR3aa: CASSLVFQGSIRGYTF
CDR3nt: TGTGCCAGCAGCTTAGTCTTTCAGGGAAGCATCCGTGGCTACACCTTC

v_gene: TRBV7-2
j_gene: TRBJ2-1
abundance: many
d_gene: TRBD1
CDR3aa: CASSLTRTGVINEQFF
CDR3nt: TGTGCCAGCAGCTTAACCCGAACAGGGGTTATAAATGAGCAGTTCTTC

v_gene: TRBV28
j_gene: TRBJ2-4
abundance: NA
d_gene: NA
CDR3aa: CASRSLGAKNIQYF
CDR3nt: TGTGCCAGCAGGTCTCTGGGGGCCAAAAACATTCAGTACTTC

v_gene: TRBV20-1
j_gene: TRBJ2-1
abundance: NA
d_gene: NA
CDR3aa: CSAPQRSKEQFF
CDR3nt: TGCAGTGCACCGCAAAGGTCCAAGGAGCAGTTCTTC

v_gene: TRBV28
j_gene: TRBJ1-1
abundance: many
d_gene: TRBD1
CDR3aa: CASRTGGTEAFF
CDR3nt: TGTGCCAGCCGGACAGGGGGAACTGAAGCTTTCTTT

v_gene: TRBV19
j_gene: TRBJ2-1
abundance: NA
d_gene: NA
CDR3aa: CASSVQTGSSYNEQFF
CDR3nt: TGTGCCAGTAGTGTTCAGACAGGCTCTTCCTACAATGAGCAGTTCTTC

v_gene: TRBV28
j_gene: TRBJ1-2
abundance: few
d_gene: NA
CDR3aa: CASSFWGRANYGYTF
CDR3nt: TGTGCCAGCAGTTTTTGGGGCAGGGCTAACTATGGCTACACCTTC

v_gene: TRBV20-1
j_gene: TRBJ2-1
abundance: few
d_gene: TRBD2
CDR3aa: CSARAGGAGGANPHEQFF
CDR3nt: TGCAGTGCTAGAGCTGGCGGGGCGGGGGGCGCAAATCCCCATGAGCAGTTCTTC

v_gene: TRBV28
j_gene: TRBJ1-4
abundance: many
d_gene: NA
CDR3aa: CASTPSGPLWGEKLFF
CDR3nt: TGTGCCAGCACTCCCAGTGGGCCTCTATGGGGTGAAAAACTGTTTTTT

v_gene: TRBV6-2/TRBV6-3
j_gene: TRBJ2-4
abundance: NA
d_gene: NA
CDR3aa: CASSTRSREGTGIQYF
CDR3nt: TGTGCCAGCAGTACACGATCCAGGGAAGGGACGGGGATTCAGTACTTC

v_gene: TRBV7-9
j_gene: TRBJ2-5
abundance: many
d_gene: TRBD2
CDR3aa: CASSFRRRIASGGGETQYF
CDR3nt: TGTGCCAGCAGCTTCCGCCGGAGGATAGCTAGCGGGGGCGGAGAGACCCAGTACTTC

v_gene: TRBV7-2
j_gene: TRBJ2-3
abundance: many
d_gene: NA
CDR3aa: CASSQPMRGPDFYTQYF
CDR3nt: TGTGCCAGCAGTCAGCCGATGCGGGGCCCTGACTTTTATACGCAGTATTTT

v_gene: TRBV12-3/TRBV12-4
j_gene: TRBJ2-7
abundance: NA
d_gene: NA
CDR3aa: CASKPQGFNEQYF
CDR3nt: TGTGCCAGCAAACCTCAGGGCTTCAACGAGCAGTACTTC

v_gene: TRBV7-9
j_gene: TRBJ1-5
abundance: many
d_gene: NA
CDR3aa: CASSVLGNQPQHF
CDR3nt: TGTGCCAGCAGCGTCTTGGGCAATCAGCCCCAGCATTTT

v_gene: TRBV3-1
j_gene: TRBJ2-7
abundance: few
d_gene: TRBD2
CDR3aa: CASSQAGTRSYEQYF
CDR3nt: TGTGCCAGCAGCCAAGCCGGGACTAGGAGTTACGAGCAGTACTTC

v_gene: TRBV20-1
j_gene: TRBJ1-5
abundance: NA
d_gene: TRBD1
CDR3aa: CSAGTGVGQPQHF
CDR3nt: TGCAGTGCTGGGACAGGGGTTGGGCAGCCCCAGCATTTT

v_gene: TRBV5-5
j_gene: TRBJ2-5
abundance: NA
d_gene: TRBD2
CDR3aa: CASSLEGLEWETQYF
CDR3nt: TGTGCCAGCAGCTTGGAAGGACTAGAGTGGGAGACCCAGTACTTC

v_gene: TRBV7-2
j_gene: TRBJ1-2
abundance: NA
d_gene: NA
CDR3aa: CASGFGGSNYGYTF
CDR3nt: TGTGCCAGCGGATTTGGGGGTTCGAACTATGGCTACACCTTC

v_gene: TRBV7-2
j_gene: TRBJ2-5
abundance: many
d_gene: NA
CDR3aa: CASRLGGAETQYF
CDR3nt: TGTGCCAGCAGACTGGGAGGTGCGGAGACCCAGTACTTC

v_gene: TRBV7-2
j_gene: TRBJ2-5
abundance: few
d_gene: NA
CDR3aa: CASSLVWASGETQYF
CDR3nt: TGTGCCAGCAGCTTAGTTTGGGCCTCCGGGGAGACCCAGTACTTC

v_gene: TRBV7-2
j_gene: TRBJ2-3
abundance: many
d_gene: TRBD2
CDR3aa: CASSHPGLAGAMDTQYF
CDR3nt: TGTGCCAGCAGCCATCCGGGACTAGCGGGGGCCATGGATACGCAGTATTTT

v_gene: TRBV5-1
j_gene: TRBJ2-1
abundance: NA
d_gene: NA
CDR3aa: CASSLAMRTLPHSYNEQFF
CDR3nt: TGCGCCAGCAGCTTGGCCATGAGGACTCTACCCCACTCCTACAATGAGCAGTTCTTC

v_gene: TRBV29-1
j_gene: TRBJ2-2
abundance: few
d_gene: TRBD2
CDR3aa: CSVGGGGDGTGELFF
CDR3nt: TGCAGCGTTGGGGGCGGGGGGGACGGGACCGGGGAGCTGTTTTTT

v_gene: TRBV28
j_gene: TRBJ1-1
abundance: many
d_gene: NA
CDR3aa: CASSLLQGYTEAFF
CDR3nt: TGTGCCAGCAGTTTACTACAGGGTTACACTGAAGCTTTCTTT

v_gene: TRBV7-2
j_gene: TRBJ2-7
abundance: many
d_gene: TRBD2
CDR3aa: CASSLAGNSLAEQYF
CDR3nt: TGTGCCAGCAGCTTAGCGGGTAATTCACTAGCGGAGCAGTACTTC

v_gene: TRBV7-2
j_gene: TRBJ2-3
abundance: many
d_gene: NA
CDR3aa: CASSAGGPRATDTQYF
CDR3nt: TGTGCCAGCAGCGCAGGAGGACCCCGGGCCACTGATACGCAGTATTTT

v_gene: TRBV20-1
j_gene: TRBJ1-6
abundance: NA
d_gene: TRBD1
CDR3aa: CSAPNPGQGRDSPLHF
CDR3nt: TGCAGTGCGCCGAACCCGGGACAGGGTAGGGATTCACCCCTCCACTTT

v_gene: TRBV20-1
j_gene: TRBJ1-1
abundance: NA
d_gene: NA
CDR3aa: CSATGFLNTEAFF
CDR3nt: TGCAGTGCTACAGGGTTTTTGAACACTGAAGCTTTCTTT

v_gene: TRBV18
j_gene: TRBJ2-7
abundance: few
d_gene: NA
CDR3aa: CASSPRVASVHEQYF
CDR3nt: TGTGCCAGCTCACCACGGGTAGCCTCCGTCCACGAGCAGTACTTC

v_gene: TRBV11-2
j_gene: TRBJ1-4
abundance: NA
d_gene: TRBD1
CDR3aa: CASSPGQAFNEKLFF
CDR3nt: TGTGCCAGCAGCCCTGGACAGGCGTTTAATGAAAAACTGTTTTTT

v_gene: TRBV7-9
j_gene: TRBJ2-1
abundance: NA
d_gene: TRBD1
CDR3aa: CASSWDRGDEQFF
CDR3nt: TGTGCCAGCAGCTGGGACAGGGGCGATGAGCAGTTCTTC

v_gene: TRBV19
j_gene: TRBJ2-7
abundance: NA
d_gene: NA
CDR3aa: CASSIRQGVYEQYF
CDR3nt: TGTGCCAGTAGTATACGGCAGGGAGTCTACGAGCAGTACTTC

v_gene: TRBV2
j_gene: TRBJ1-1
abundance: many
d_gene: NA
CDR3aa: CASSTGLLNTEAFF
CDR3nt: TGTGCCAGCAGCACGGGACTGCTGAACACTGAAGCTTTCTTT